These 21 T cell receptor beta chains came from one sample sequenced in a study of shared clonotypes between healthy human individuals. Generated by immunoSEQ multiplex PCR, the TCRdb table keeps only in-frame clones and is missing some. The sample has about 2.4 million clones; 85% to 95% are singletons. Material for sequencing was naive CD4+ T cells sorted from blood. Subset in this sample: CD45RA+ positively selected. The receptors shown here come from a man between 18 and 29 years old in good health.

The chain employs TRBV18 and TRBJ1-2, with D uncertain. Between the trimmed V and J ends, which lost 6 bases and 6 bases, there was a span of 14 bases. The length of the CDR3 is 13 residues. In germline, CDR1 is KGHSH, CDR2 LQKENI. CDR3 loop: CASSPSEANGYTF. CDR3 sequence (DNA): TGTGCCAGCTCGCCCTCGGAGGCGAATGGCTACACCTTC.

The CDR3 loop reads CASKHPGYTDTQYF. The DNA of the CDR3 is TGTGCCAGTAAACACCCGGGATACACAGATACGCAGTATTTT. The V call is TRBV19, the J call TRBJ2-3, with D perhaps matching TRBD2 (5 bases). This CDR3 is built from 14 residues. V dropped 7 bases and J dropped 2 bases, with 13 bases sitting between them. Germline V CDR1 and CDR2: LNHDA, SQIVND (reference sequence).

The rearrangement uses TRBV5-4 and TRBJ2-1; tentative D call: TRBD2 (6 bases). Deletions cut 0 bases from V and 3 bases from J, with 13 bases between. Germline CDR1 SGHNT, CDR2 YYREEE (reference sequence). The CDR3 has 16 residues. CDR3 nucleotide sequence: TGTGCCAGCAGCTTGGCTGGGGCGGGGATCTACAATGAGCAGTTCTTC. Its protein is CASSLAGAGIYNEQFF.

This clone was seen a single time. The CDR3 loop reads CSVREGVGSEAFF. The CDR3 bases are TGCAGCGTTCGAGAGGGGGTAGGGTCTGAAGCTTTCTTT. The genes are TRBV29-1 and TRBJ1-1, with D maybe TRBD1 (6 bases). The CDR3 is made up of 13 amino acids. The ends were cut back, 5 bases at V and 6 bases at J, with 16 bases in the middle. The V gene's germline CDR1 is SQVTM and CDR2 ANQGSEA. The full variable domain, with the rest looked up from reference TRBV29-1 and TRBJ1-1, is SAVISQKPSRDICQRGTSLTIQCQVDSQVTMMFWYRQQPGQSLTLIATANQGSEATYESGFVIDKFPISRPNLTFSTLTVSNMSPEDSSIYLCSVREGVGSEAFFGQGTRLTVV.

The chain employs TRBV5-6 and TRBJ2-3, with no clear D. Trimming removed 6 bases at V and 3 bases at J, with 17 bases between. Germline CDR1 SGHDT, CDR2 YYEEEE. The CDR3 covers 15 residues. The CDR3 sequence: CASTTLRLTTDTQYF. The DNA of the CDR3 is TGTGCCAGCACCACGTTACGACTCACGACAGATACGCAGTATTTT.

The chain has TRBV6-1 and TRBJ2-2, with 14 bases fitting TRBD2. V lost 4 bases, J lost 5 bases, and 6 bases stayed unmatched. The germline gives CDR1 MNHNS, CDR2 SASEGT. This CDR3 is 17 amino acids long. DNA of the CDR3: TGTGCCAGCAGTGCCCTAGGACTAGCGGGAGGTACCGGGGAGCTGTTTTTT. This translates into CASSALGLAGGTGELFF.

V usage is TRBV6-6 and J usage is TRBJ2-3; tentatively, D is TRBD2 (6 bases). The CDR3 is 13 residues long. From germline, CDR1 is MNHNY and CDR2 SVGAGI (reference sequence). V was shortened by 7 bases and J by 2 bases, with 10 bases between the two germline ends. For the CDR3, the DNA is TGTGCCAGCATTCGGGGGAACACAGATACGCAGTATTTT. Protein: CASIRGNTDTQYF.

The chain recombines TRBV11-3 with TRBJ2-1; TRBD1 matches at 8 bases. Unmatched junction bases numbered 9, after V lost 5 bases and J lost 12 bases. CDR1 SGHNT and CDR2 YENEEA come from the germline V gene. CDR3 length equals 13 residues. CDR3 coding DNA: TGTGCCAGCAGCGGAGGGACAGGTGATGCGCAGTTCTTC. Translation: CASSGGTGDAQFF.

The chain recombines TRBV6-6 with TRBJ2-1; 10 bases match TRBD1. Losses at the gene ends were 7 bases for V and 7 bases for J; bases not matched to a gene: 7. The CDR3 sequence is 14 residues long. Per germline, CDR1 MNHNY and CDR2 SVGAGI (reference sequence). The CDR3 region is CASTPGGQGNEQFF. CDR3 in DNA: TGTGCCAGCACCCCAGGGGGACAGGGGAATGAGCAGTTCTTC.

The chain combines TRBV5-4 with TRBJ2-3; 12 nucleotides agree with TRBD2. This CDR3 has 16 amino acids. V shed 1 base, J shed 2 bases, and the junction held 2 bases outside the gene matches. Per the germline V gene, CDR1 is SGHNT and CDR2 is YYREEE (reference sequence). The CDR3 bases are TGTGCCAGCAGCTTGAGACTAGCGGGGGTCACAGATACGCAGTATTTT. It encodes CASSLRLAGVTDTQYF.

This sequence joins TRBV6-1 and TRBJ2-1, with 10 bases matching TRBD2. CDR3 size: 15 residues. V was clipped by 4 bases and J by 5 bases; unmatched bases: 5. Per the germline V gene, CDR1 is MNHNS and CDR2 is SASEGT. The CDR3 protein is CASSGSGRWHNEQFF. In DNA, the CDR3 is TGTGCCAGCAGTGGTAGCGGGAGGTGGCACAATGAGCAGTTCTTC.

The chain combines TRBV7-9 with TRBJ1-1, with D possibly TRBD1 on 5 matching bases. Germline assignment: CDR1 SEHNR and CDR2 FQNEAQ (reference sequence). Trimming cost V 4 bases and J 6 bases, with 9 bases left between them. This CDR3 spans 12 amino acids. The CDR3 spells CASSSRQSEAFF. As DNA, the CDR3 is TGTGCCAGCAGCTCCAGACAGTCTGAAGCTTTCTTT.

The chain couples TRBV2 to TRBJ2-1; TRBD2 might be the D (6 bases). Germline assignment: CDR1 SNHLY and CDR2 FYNNEI. CDR3 length: 12 amino acids. V lost 7 bases to trimming and J lost 8 bases, with 12 bases between them. The CDR3 protein is CASNSLAYEQFF. CDR3 DNA sequence: TGTGCCAGCAACTCACTAGCCTATGAGCAGTTCTTC. Filled out from reference TRBV2 and TRBJ2-1, the complete variable domain reads EPEVTQTPSHQVTQMGQEVILRCVPISNHLYFYWYRQILGQKVEFLVSFYNNEISEKSEIFDDQFSVERPDGSNFTLKIRSTKLEDSAMYFCASNSLAYEQFFGPGTRLTVL.

This clone occurred a few times. This same CDR3 is encoded by further DNA sequences in the sample. This chain uses TRBV10-3 with TRBJ2-5; D not certain. The CDR3 is 11 amino acids. Trimming stripped 3 bases from V and 4 bases from J, with 3 bases between. In germline, CDR1 is ENHRY, CDR2 SYGVKD. CDR3 in amino acids: CAISEGETQYF. As DNA, the CDR3 is TGTGCCATCAGTGAAGGAGAGACCCAGTACTTC.

The chain carries TRBV4-3 and TRBJ1-2, with 9 bases aligning to TRBD1. V lost 1 base to trimming and J lost 4 bases; unmatched junction nucleotides: 4. The CDR3 is 15 residues long. The germline V gene encodes CDR1 LGHNA and CDR2 YSLEER. The CDR3 nucleotides are TGCGCCAGCAGCCAAGCACAGGGGGCGAGCTATGGCTACACCTTC. Translated: CASSQAQGASYGYTF.

The J gene is TRBJ1-4, the V gene TRBV4-1, with TRBD1 matching over 11 bases. The CDR3 consists of 17 residues. Per the germline V gene, CDR1 is MGHRA and CDR2 is YSYEKL. V lost 4 bases to trimming and J lost 3 bases; unmatched junction nucleotides: 7. This chain's CDR3 is CASSLRTGGSPNEKLFF. In DNA, the CDR3 is TGCGCCAGCAGCCTTAGGACAGGGGGCTCTCCTAATGAAAAACTGTTTTTT.

The chain has TRBV2 and TRBJ2-1; 7 bases fit TRBD2. The CDR3 extends over 19 amino acids. Germline lookup yields CDR1 SNHLY and CDR2 FYNNEI. Trimming took 4 bases from V and 9 from J; bases not matched to a gene: 24. The CDR3 nucleotides are TGTGCCAGCAGTGGTCGACTAGCACATCCCGGTATACCCAGCGGTGAGCAGTTCTTC. Encoded protein: CASSGRLAHPGIPSGEQFF.

The rearrangement links TRBV2 to TRBJ2-5; 9 nucleotides line up with TRBD2. The J call may be in error: the DNA end matches TRBJ2-7 better. Germline values: CDR1 SNHLY, CDR2 FYNNEI. The CDR3 runs to 15 residues. The CDR3 coding sequence is TGTGCCAGCAGTGCCTGGCGGGAGGGCCTCTACGAGCAGTACTTC. Its translation is CASSAWREGLYEQYF.

The rearrangement uses TRBV2 and TRBJ2-2, with 8 bases lining up with TRBD1. The CDR3 is 15 amino acids. Germline values: CDR1 SNHLY, CDR2 FYNNEI. The V segment lost 6 bases and the J segment 4 bases; nucleotides outside the gene matches: 7. CDR3 region: CASSARTGITGELFF. CDR3 bases: TGTGCCAGCAGCGCCCGGACAGGGATCACCGGGGAGCTGTTTTTT.

This rearrangement joins TRBV6-1 to TRBJ2-3; 9 bases match TRBD1. This CDR3 is built from 15 residues. V was clipped by 6 bases and J by 5 bases; unmatched bases: 9. Germline V gene sequence: CDR1 MNHNS, CDR2 SASEGT. Here the CDR3 reads CASRTGDRARDTQYF. Written as DNA, the CDR3 is TGTGCCAGCAGGACAGGGGACAGGGCGAGAGATACGCAGTATTTT.

The chain links TRBV6-1 to TRBJ2-7; 10 bases are a match to TRBD1. Germline lookup yields CDR1 MNHNS and CDR2 SASEGT. This CDR3 comprises 14 residues. V was pared by 11 bases and J by 7 bases, with 14 bases of the junction left unmatched. CDR3 residues: CAANWDRGGGEQYF. CDR3 nucleotide sequence: TGTGCCGCGAACTGGGACAGGGGAGGCGGGGAGCAGTACTTC.